Presented here are 4 T cell receptor beta chains from one specimen sequenced in a study of T cell repertoires and HLA-DP antigens. These receptors have no known antigen. Produced via immunoSEQ multiplex PCR; TCRdb's table is partial and in-frame only. The sample holds over 60,000 clones, around 77% seen once. The sequenced material came from CD4+ T cells from PBMCs. Receptors were obtained from a man in his sixties in good health and CMV-seronegative.

CDR3 nucleotide sequence: TGTGCCAGCATTCCCTCTGGTGAGGTCTATGGCTACACCTTC. Translation: CASIPSGEVYGYTF. The chain employs TRBV28 and TRBJ1-2; the D is unclear. The CDR3 contains 14 residues. The V end was cut by 7 bases, the J end by 4 bases, with 16 bases between. CDR1 and CDR2 (germline): MDHEN, SYDVKM.

There are many counts of this clone. The chain carries TRBV14 and TRBJ1-1, with D maybe TRBD1 (5 bases). CDR3 length: 15 amino acids. V gave up 3 bases and J gave up 4 bases, with 15 bases separating them. The germline CDR1 and CDR2 sequences are SGHDN and FVKESK. CDR3 loop: CASSHFTGVGTEAFF. CDR3 sequence (DNA): TGTGCCAGCAGCCACTTCACAGGAGTCGGCACTGAAGCTTTCTTT.

The chain links TRBV28 to TRBJ2-7; D gene unclear. Germline V gene data show CDR1 as MDHEN and CDR2 as SYDVKM. Trimming stripped 8 bases from V and 3 bases from J, with 2 bases between. The CDR3 sequence is 9 residues long. The CDR3 region has the DNA TGTGCCAGCCTCTACGAGCAGTACTTC. Residues: CASLYEQYF.

V is TRBV18 and J is TRBJ2-7, with 7 bases identical to TRBD1. The length of the CDR3 is 14 residues. The germline CDR1 and CDR2 sequences are KGHSH and LQKENI. The trim removed 0 bases at V and 6 bases at J, leaving 5 bases unmatched. CDR3 sequence: CASSPPSTGTEQYF. The CDR3 DNA follows: TGTGCCAGCTCACCACCGTCGACAGGGACCGAGCAGTACTTC. The entire variable domain, with the rest obtained from reference TRBV18 and TRBJ2-7, is as follows: NAGVMQNPRHLVRRRGQEARLRCSPMKGHSHVYWYRQLPEEGLKFMVYLQKENIIDESGMPKERFSAEFPKEGPSILRIQQVVRGDSAAYFCASSPPSTGTEQYFGPGTRLTVT.